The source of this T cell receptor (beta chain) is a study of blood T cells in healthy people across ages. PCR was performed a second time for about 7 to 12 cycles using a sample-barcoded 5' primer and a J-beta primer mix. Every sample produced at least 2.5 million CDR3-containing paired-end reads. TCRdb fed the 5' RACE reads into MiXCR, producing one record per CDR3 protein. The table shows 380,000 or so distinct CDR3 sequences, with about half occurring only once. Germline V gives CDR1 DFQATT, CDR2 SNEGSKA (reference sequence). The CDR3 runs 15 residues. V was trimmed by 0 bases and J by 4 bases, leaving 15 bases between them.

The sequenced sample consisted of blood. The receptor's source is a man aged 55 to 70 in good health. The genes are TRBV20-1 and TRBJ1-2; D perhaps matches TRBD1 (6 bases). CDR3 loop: CSAREGGTGSYGYTF. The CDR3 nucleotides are TGCAGTGCTAGAGAAGGGGGAACAGGGAGCTATGGCTACACCTTC.